A single T cell receptor (beta chain) is shown here with its context. Its antigen is not known. The sample originates from a study of cytomegalovirus exposure and HLA in healthy donors. Study in general: Most genotyped donors, over 70% of fewer than 400, had Caucasian-associated genetic ancestry.

CDR3 length equals 13 residues. The germline V gene has CDR1 SGHDT and CDR2 YYEEEE. V was shortened by 4 bases and J by 7 bases, with 14 bases between the two germline ends. PCR involved 60 Vbeta and 13 Jbeta primers. Assay: immunoSEQ multiplex PCR; the TCRdb copy retains only in-frame clones and omits some. Counted here are 95,000 to 150,000 clones, around 65% occurring once; the ten biggest clones make up 1.5% to 1.7%. General observations from the study: Productive status was seen about 87% or about 30% of the time for most TCR beta V segments in an earlier analysis. The study designated 164 TCR beta chains cytomegalovirus-associated.

The sequencing input was PBMCs. The genes are TRBV5-6 and TRBJ1-1; a weak D match, TRBD1 (6 bases). The receptor's source is a man aged 18-30 years in good health and CMV-seronegative. The CDR3 coding sequence is TGTGCCAGCAGCATCCCGGGGGGCGATGAAGCTTTCTTT. It yields the protein CASSIPGGDEAFF.